This record covers a single TCR beta chain. Original data processing: Amplifying reference gene primers gave estimates of nucleated cell counts. Produced via immunoSEQ multiplex PCR; TCRdb's table is partial and in-frame only. The V and J calls and clone size were taken over from that table, and D and trimming were inferred from the DNA. This table holds around 310,000 clones, 90% found once. The source of the sample is a study of blood T cell repertoires in COVID-19. Across the study: Acute and convalescent COVID-19 specimens originated in the United States, Italy and Spain. T cells, B-cell-depleted T cells, or PBMCs provided the cDNA or gDNA that served as material.

Enrollment of patients from Seattle took place during active infection, with longitudinal follow-up. Germline assignment: CDR1 LGHNA and CDR2 YNFKEQ. V lost 4 bases and J lost 7; bases outside the gene matches: 9. This CDR3 comprises 14 residues. This sequence joins TRBV4-2 and TRBJ1-2; 7 bases are shared with TRBD1. This clonotype was sampled from a woman aged 40 to 55 with COVID-19, enrolled during active disease. The material sequenced was peripheral blood. CDR3 in amino acids: CASSRKDRAAGYTF. CDR3 bases: TGTGCCAGCAGCCGGAAAGACAGGGCGGCTGGCTACACCTTC.